This T cell receptor beta chain was profiled in a study of shared clonotypes between healthy human individuals. Study-level information: The plates for each donor numbered three CD4 naive, three CD4 memory, two CD8 naive and one CD8 memory.

Deep was the level used in running the assay. Clones were read by immunoSEQ multiplex PCR, and TCRdb kept only the in-frame ones, dropping some. The data hold over 2 million clones, with 85% to 95% observed a single time. The germline V gene has CDR1 MGHRA and CDR2 YSYEKL. The CDR3 runs to 18 residues. Trimming removed 1 base from V and 1 base from J, with 17 bases in between. The study enrolled healthy HIV-negative adults without recent acute infections or vaccinations as donors. Every donor was a Caucasian adult from Nashville, Tennessee. The chain has TRBV4-1 and TRBJ1-3; D uncertain. Specimen: naive CD4+ T cells from PBMCs. Subset reported: CD45RA+ positively selected. The sequence derives from a man aged 18 to 29 in good health. Some clones in this sample may be carry-over from other donors' samples. In nucleotides, the CDR3 is TGCGCCAGCAGCCAAGTTTTTAAAGGTCGGGATTCTGGAAACACCATATATTTT. Encoded protein: CASSQVFKGRDSGNTIYF.